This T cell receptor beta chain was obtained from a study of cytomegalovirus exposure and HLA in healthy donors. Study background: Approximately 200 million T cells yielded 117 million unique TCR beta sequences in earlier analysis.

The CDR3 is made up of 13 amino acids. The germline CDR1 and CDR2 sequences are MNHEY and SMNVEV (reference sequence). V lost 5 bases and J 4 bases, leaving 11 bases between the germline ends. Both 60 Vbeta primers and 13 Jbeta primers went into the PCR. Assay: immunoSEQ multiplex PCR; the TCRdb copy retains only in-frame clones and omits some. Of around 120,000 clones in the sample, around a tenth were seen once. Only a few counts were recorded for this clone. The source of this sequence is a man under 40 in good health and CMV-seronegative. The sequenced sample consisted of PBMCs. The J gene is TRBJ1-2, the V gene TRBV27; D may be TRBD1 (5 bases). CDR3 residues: CASSPRAPYGYTF. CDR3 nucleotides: TGTGCCAGCAGTCCCAGGGCCCCCTATGGCTACACCTTC.